A single sample is the source of the 24 T cell receptor beta chains below, sequenced in a study of technical replicates of blood from a few donors. Only in-frame clones appear in the TCRdb table, and some are missing; sequencing was by immunoSEQ multiplex PCR. The sample carries roughly 93,000 clones, nearly 97% recorded once. The source material was T cells isolated from PBMCs. The receptors derive from a human donor in good health.

The chain combines TRBV7-3 with TRBJ2-3, with D possibly TRBD2 on 5 matching bases. The CDR3 is 13 residues long. V was cut by 2 bases and J by 4 bases, with 7 bases left in between. Germline CDR1 reads SGHTA; CDR2 reads FQGTGA. The CDR3 region is CASSLGSPDTQYF. CDR3 bases: TGTGCCAGCAGCTTAGGGAGTCCAGATACGCAGTATTTT.

The chain joins TRBV7-6 to TRBJ1-1; TRBD1 is a possible D gene (6 bases). CDR3 size: 17 residues. The V and J ends lost 2 bases and 1 base respectively, with 17 bases between them. Looked up from germline, CDR1 is SGHVS and CDR2 is FNYEAQ. For the CDR3, the DNA is TGTGCCAGCAGCTTAAGGGGGGGCCCACTAAGGAACACTGAAGCTTTCTTT. This encodes CASSLRGGPLRNTEAFF.

The J gene is TRBJ2-1, the V gene TRBV5-8; 9 nucleotides line up with TRBD2. This CDR3 comprises 14 residues. In germline, CDR1 is SGHTS, CDR2 YDEGEE. J lost 6 bases, V lost 5 bases, and 6 bases had no gene match. The CDR3 spells CASSTGTSFNEQFF. CDR3 coding DNA: TGTGCCAGCAGTACCGGGACTAGCTTCAATGAGCAGTTCTTC.

This chain uses TRBV11-2 with TRBJ2-7; 12 positions agree with TRBD2. J gave up 6 bases and V 1 base, and 7 bases lay outside the gene matches. This CDR3 has 16 amino acids. The germline gives CDR1 SGHAT, CDR2 FQNNGV. The CDR3 here is CASSLGLAGGPGEQYF. CDR3 bases: TGTGCCAGCAGCTTAGGGCTAGCGGGAGGGCCAGGCGAGCAGTACTTC.

The rearrangement uses TRBV11-2 and TRBJ2-5; 7 bases match TRBD2. Germline V gene lookup returns CDR1 SGHAT and CDR2 FQNNGV. This CDR3 comprises 15 residues. V trimming: 6 bases; J trimming: 0 bases; junction bases outside the gene matches: 7. The CDR3: CASRQSGGHQETQYF. The CDR3 region has the DNA TGTGCCAGCAGACAATCGGGGGGACACCAAGAGACCCAGTACTTC.

The rearrangement links TRBV10-2 to TRBJ2-7, with D possibly matching TRBD1 (5 bases). The ends were cut back, 5 bases at V and 6 bases at J, with 11 bases in the middle. Germline CDR1 reads WSHSY; CDR2 reads SAAADI. This CDR3 is 12 amino acids long. CDR3 residues: CASSSQGSEQYF. CDR3 sequence (DNA): TGCGCCAGCAGTTCGCAGGGATCCGAGCAGTACTTC.

The rearrangement links TRBV25-1 to TRBJ1-6; D gene unclear. The CDR3 totals 13 residues. In germline, CDR1 is MGHDK, CDR2 SYGVNS. V lost 6 bases and J lost 10, with 13 bases in between. The CDR3: CASSLGAGSPLHF. CDR3 nucleotides: TGTGCCAGCAGCCTGGGAGCTGGGTCACCCCTCCACTTT.

The V call is TRBV5-4, the J call TRBJ2-7; 9 nucleotides agree with TRBD1. Per the germline V gene, CDR1 is SGHNT and CDR2 is YYREEE (reference sequence). The CDR3 consists of 14 residues. V shed 0 bases, J shed 5 bases, and the junction held 3 bases outside the gene matches. The CDR3 protein is CASSLVQGADEQYF. In DNA, the CDR3 is TGTGCCAGCAGCTTGGTACAGGGGGCTGACGAGCAGTACTTC.

The chain is built from TRBV28 and TRBJ2-7; 7 nucleotides match TRBD2. The V gene end was trimmed by 7 bases and the J gene end by 3 bases; junction bases not matched to a gene: 6. Germline V gene sequence: CDR1 MDHEN, CDR2 SYDVKM. The CDR3 runs 13 residues. The CDR3 DNA reads TGTGCCAGCAAGTTCGGGGGGATCTACGAGCAGTACTTC. Encoded protein: CASKFGGIYEQYF.

This clone has only one observation. The chain uses TRBV5-6 and TRBJ2-3; the D gene is possibly TRBD2 (6 bases). The length of the CDR3 is 18 residues. V was shortened by 2 bases and J by 1 base, with 20 bases between the two germline ends. Germline CDR1 is SGHDT and CDR2 is YYEEEE. DNA for the CDR3: TGTGCCAGCAGCTTTGGAGGGCGGGGTAACGACGGCACAGATACGCAGTATTTT. Translation: CASSFGGRGNDGTDTQYF. The whole variable domain, remainder taken from reference TRBV5-6 and TRBJ2-3, is DAGVTQSPTHLIKTRGQQVTLRCSPKSGHDTVSWYQQALGQGPQFIFQYYEEEERQRGNFPDRFSGHQFPNYSSELNVNALLLGDSALYLCASSFGGRGNDGTDTQYFGPGTRLTVL.

The CDR3 nucleotides read TGTGCCAGCAGCCCTGGCGACAGACCCTCTGGAAACACCATATATTTT. Residues: CASSPGDRPSGNTIYF. This chain uses TRBV28 with TRBJ1-3; maybe TRBD1 (5 bases). V shed 6 bases and J shed 0 bases, with 15 bases lying between them. Germline assignment: CDR1 MDHEN and CDR2 SYDVKM. The CDR3 runs 16 residues.

The V gene is TRBV4-2, the J gene TRBJ1-3; D remains ambiguous. Germline V CDR1 and CDR2: LGHNA, YNFKEQ. There are 16 residues in the CDR3. Between the trimmed V and J ends, which lost 0 bases and 3 bases, there was a span of 12 bases. CDR3: CASSQESQVFGNTIYF. CDR3 in DNA: TGTGCCAGCAGCCAAGAATCCCAGGTGTTTGGAAACACCATATATTTT.

The V call is TRBV5-1, the J call TRBJ2-1; D is uncertain. V was clipped by 2 bases and J by 0 bases, with 9 bases between them. The CDR3 consists of 15 residues. Germline V gene sequence: CDR1 SGHRS, CDR2 YFSETQ. CDR3 sequence: CASSFTTYSYNEQFF. The CDR3 bases are TGCGCCAGCAGCTTTACCACCTACTCCTACAATGAGCAGTTCTTC.

The chain recombines TRBV2 with TRBJ2-1; 10 nucleotides align to TRBD1. The CDR3 is 14 amino acids. Germline V gene sequence: CDR1 SNHLY, CDR2 FYNNEI. V dropped 9 bases and J dropped 6; count of bases not matched to a gene: 8. The CDR3 here is CARGGTGEFNEQFF. CDR3 in DNA: TGTGCCAGGGGGGGGACAGGGGAATTCAATGAGCAGTTCTTC.

V gene TRBV29-1 combines with J gene TRBJ2-5, with TRBD2 matching 7 bases. CDR3 length equals 13 residues. Germline CDR1 is SQVTM and CDR2 is ANQGSEA. V lost 7 bases and J lost 1; bases outside the gene matches: 6. CDR3 protein: CSANERGQETQYF. The CDR3 DNA reads as TGCAGCGCCAATGAGCGGGGCCAAGAGACCCAGTACTTC.

This chain connects TRBV19 to TRBJ1-3; D possibly corresponds to TRBD1 (5 bases). This CDR3 contains 14 residues. Looked up from germline, CDR1 is LNHDA and CDR2 is SQIVND (reference sequence). Trimming stripped 6 bases from V and 7 bases from J, with 16 bases between. The CDR3 region is CASSPAGVWNTIYF. DNA of the CDR3: TGTGCCAGTAGCCCGGCGGGGGTTTGGAACACCATATATTTT. Full variable domain (remainder filled in from reference TRBV19 and TRBJ1-3): DGGITQSPKYLFRKEGQNVTLSCEQNLNHDAMYWYRQDPGQGLRLIYYSQIVNDFQKGDIAEGYSVSREKKESFPLTVTSAQKNPTAFYLCASSPAGVWNTIYFGEGSWLTVV.

This clone occurred a few times. J is TRBJ1-6 and V is TRBV10-3, with TRBD1 matching 7 bases. CDR1 and CDR2 (germline): ENHRY, SYGVKD. This CDR3 has 12 amino acids. V was pared by 2 bases and J by 16 bases, with 5 bases of the junction left unmatched. CDR3 in DNA: TGTGCCATCAGTGAGGGACAGGCGCGTCTCCACTTT. Translation: CAISEGQARLHF.

The chain recombines TRBV11-2 with TRBJ2-3, with TRBD2 identical over 7 bases. V shed 2 bases, J shed 2 bases, and the junction held 13 bases outside the gene matches. Germline V gene lookup returns CDR1 SGHAT and CDR2 FQNNGV. This CDR3 spans 18 amino acids. CDR3 DNA sequence: TGTGCCAGCAGCTTAAGATTTTCGGCTAGCGGATACACAGATACGCAGTATTTT. Residues: CASSLRFSASGYTDTQYF. The full variable domain, its missing parts supplied by reference TRBV11-2 and TRBJ2-3, is EAGVAQSPRYKIIEKRQSVAFWCNPISGHATLYWYQQILGQGPKLLIQFQNNGVVDDSQLPKDRFSAERLKGVDSTLKIQPAKLEDSAVYLCASSLRFSASGYTDTQYFGPGTRLTVL.

In this sample, this clone is medium-sized. The chain's CDR3 is CASRVVSSYEQYF. The CDR3 region has the DNA TGTGCCAGCAGGGTCGTTAGCTCCTACGAGCAGTACTTC. The genes are TRBV2 and TRBJ2-7; D gene uncertain. V was pared by 6 bases and J by 0 bases, with 9 bases between. The CDR3 is 13 residues long. In germline, CDR1 is SNHLY, CDR2 FYNNEI.

This chain joins TRBV18 and TRBJ2-5; 7 nucleotides line up with TRBD1. CDR1 is KGHSH, CDR2 LQKENI, per germline. This CDR3 contains 15 residues. Trimming cost V 4 bases and J 2 bases; bases outside gene matches: 7. CDR3 amino acids: CASSHRDRKQETQYF. In DNA form, the CDR3 reads TGTGCCAGCTCACACCGGGACAGAAAACAAGAGACCCAGTACTTC.

CDR3 protein: CASREGTWLSNQPQHF. The CDR3 DNA reads TGTGCCAGCAGGGAGGGGACCTGGTTGAGCAATCAGCCCCAGCATTTT. The J gene is TRBJ1-5, the V gene TRBV28; D might be TRBD1 (5 bases). This CDR3 has 16 amino acids. V was trimmed by 6 bases and J by 1 base, leaving 16 bases between them. Germline loops: CDR1 MDHEN, CDR2 SYDVKM.

Remarks on this clone: Other DNA sequences in the sample encode the same CDR3. This sequence joins TRBV5-6 and TRBJ1-2; a weak D match, TRBD1 (6 bases). Trimming took 3 bases from V and 4 from J, leaving 10 bases between them. This CDR3 spans 13 amino acids. Germline assignment: CDR1 SGHDT and CDR2 YYEEEE. The CDR3 reads CASSSGQSYGYTF. CDR3 nucleotide sequence: TGTGCCAGCAGCTCGGGACAATCCTATGGCTACACCTTC.

This chain joins TRBV5-8 and TRBJ2-2; TRBD2 might be the D (6 bases). This CDR3 comprises 13 residues. The germline V and J ends were trimmed by 4 bases and 6 bases, with 10 bases remaining between them. Germline V gives CDR1 SGHTS, CDR2 YDEGEE. DNA for the CDR3: TGTGCCAGCAGCATAGCGGTGCCCGGGGAGCTGTTTTTT. This gives the protein CASSIAVPGELFF.

This clone was found a few times. This sequence joins TRBV4-1 and TRBJ1-1, with D maybe TRBD1 (5 bases). Trimming pared 8 bases from V and 1 base from J, leaving 23 bases between. Germline V lookup: CDR1 MGHRA, CDR2 YSYEKL. The CDR3 consists of 17 residues. In DNA, the CDR3 is TGCGCCAGCTCCCGGACGACAGACCAACTCGGGAACACTGAAGCTTTCTTT. It encodes CASSRTTDQLGNTEAFF.